Listed here are 5 T cell receptor beta chains from one sample, sequenced in a study of CXCR3-negative and CXCR3-positive naive CD8 T cells (dated by TCRdb to 2018 to 2020). The instrument was a NextSeq 550. The Human TCR Profiling Kit (MiLaboratory) was used to prepare UMI-labeled 5' RACE TRB cDNA libraries. TCRdb reprocessed the sequencing reads and holds a single record per CDR3 protein sequence, with no DNA. The sample's table covers fewer than 60,000 distinct CDR3 sequences. The biggest ten clones account for around a fifth of the sample. The sample was memory CD8+ T cells from blood. The sample's cell subset or site label, in plain terms: conventional CD8+ memory T cells (TMEM), sorted as controls. These receptors came from a human donor in good health. Some clones in this sample may be carry-over from other donors' samples.

The chain carries TRBV20-1 and TRBJ1-2. CDR1 and CDR2 from the germline V gene are DFQATT and SNEGSKA (reference sequence). The CDR3 totals 15 residues. This CDR3 reads CSARDIGEVDYGYTF.

The CDR3 sequence: CASSQEQGANYEQFF. The rearrangement links TRBV4-2 to TRBJ2-1; as DNA is missing, the TRBD1 call by TCRdb cannot be tested. CDR3 length: 15 residues. Germline CDR1 reads LGHNA; CDR2 reads YNFKEQ.

The V gene is TRBV28, the J gene TRBJ2-7; the TCRdb D gene call, TRBD2, has no DNA to confirm it. This CDR3 region has 15 residues. Germline V lookup: CDR1 MDHEN, CDR2 SYDVKM. CDR3: CASSPRAPVTYEQYF.

The chain is built from TRBV20-1 and TRBJ2-1; there is no DNA to check the TCRdb D call of TRBD2. CDR3 length: 14 residues. Looked up from germline, CDR1 is DFQATT and CDR2 is SNEGSKA (reference sequence). The CDR3 sequence is CSASPGTSDYEQFF.

This chain joins TRBV29-1 and TRBJ1-1. CDR1 SQVTM and CDR2 ANQGSEA come from the germline V gene. The CDR3 consists of 13 residues. CDR3 loop: CSVETDLNTEAFF.